The rows below give T cell receptor beta chains drawn from one sample of a study of cytomegalovirus exposure and HLA in healthy donors. Profiling relied on immunoSEQ multiplex PCR, and the TCRdb table lists in-frame clones only, not all of them. Of around 130,000 clones in the sample, just under 75% are singletons; the top ten hold 6% to 8.5%. The specimen sequenced was PBMCs. These receptors were obtained from a middle-aged man in good health and CMV-seropositive. The CDR3 runs from the conserved cysteine through the conserved F or W. Only part of the rows carry a size: once, few, many, or a class if the clone is expanded.

clone_size | j_call | v_call | cdr3_aa
- | TRBJ2-5 | TRBV9 | CASSLGTPPQETQYF
- | TRBJ2-7 | TRBV6-5 | CASSYSNPRAGQYF
few | TRBJ1-1 | TRBV18 | CASSPRQGTSLNTEAFF
- | TRBJ2-1 | TRBV15 | CATRASGSAAGEQFF
- | TRBJ1-2 | TRBV5-8 | CASSLRIQGGGYTF
- | TRBJ1-1 | TRBV10-3 | CAISEQRRGGDTEAFF
few | TRBJ2-3 | TRBV28 | CASQGAGEADTQYF
- | TRBJ2-4 | TRBV5-1 | CASSFGGDVPIQYF
- | TRBJ2-5 | TRBV2 | CASSETGTSGGPFGETQYF
- | TRBJ2-5 | TRBV7-8 | CASSLALVVTGGLAGTWETQYF
- | TRBJ2-1 | TRBV29-1 | CSAGLSSSNEQFF
- | TRBJ2-2 | TRBV27 | CASSLAPGGPGELFF
once | TRBJ1-3 | TRBV15 | CATSRDLVRSGNTIYF
- | TRBJ2-2 | TRBV5-6 | CASSLEMGGNTGELFF
few | TRBJ2-3 | TRBV5-4 | CASKAGTSGRDTQYF
- | TRBJ2-2 | TRBV2 | CASGGTTNTGELFF
few | TRBJ2-5 | TRBV5-1 | CASSPALRETQYF
few | TRBJ1-1 | TRBV28 | CASSLYLKLANTEAFF
- | TRBJ2-5 | TRBV10-3 | CAISKTGDDFQYF
- | TRBJ1-3 | TRBV7-2 | CASSLENRLISGNTIYF
- | TRBJ1-1 | TRBV6-5 | CASSPTGNTEAFF
- | TRBJ1-2 | TRBV27 | CASSFSRDSLMGYTF
- | TRBJ2-3 | TRBV5-4 | CASSSRLAGSTDTQYF
- | TRBJ2-2 | TRBV28 | CASSLVEGSTGELFF
- | TRBJ1-2 | TRBV28 | CASSSPRVEQGNYGYTF
- | TRBJ2-1 | TRBV15 | CATGRFDEQFF
many | TRBJ1-1 | TRBV29-1 | CSVALGTRTEAFF
- | TRBJ1-3 | TRBV15 | CATSRDRGAGNTIYF
- | TRBJ2-7 | TRBV6-5 | CASSYPGQLEQYF
- | TRBJ2-2 | TRBV19 | CASTRTHTGELFF